Given below is one T cell receptor (beta chain) in context. Its target is unknown. The data derive from a study of neoadjuvant anti-PD-1 for oral cavity cancer. Whole-study results and caveats: Higher pretreatment Treg/Th17 ratios tracked higher pretreatment blood clonality. Post-nivolumab, blood T cell clonality was significantly elevated in non-responders.

The V and J ends lost 4 bases and 8 bases, in that order; junction bases with no gene match: 10. Germline CDR1 SGHRS, CDR2 YFSETQ. This CDR3 has 14 amino acids. Specified time point: after neoadjuvant nivolumab, at surgical resection. The method was immunoSEQ multiplex PCR; TCRdb's version includes in-frame clones alone and lacks a portion of them. The sample holds approximately 68,000 clones, 80% to 90% seen once. The J gene is TRBJ1-2, the V gene TRBV5-1; TRBD1 matches 8 bases. The TCR was taken from a person aged 40 to 85 with oral cavity squamous cell carcinoma. The specimen comprised PBMCs, sampled after nivolumab (anti-PD-1) treatment. CDR3 bases: TGCGCCAGCAGCGGAACGGACAGGGCTGAGGGCTACACCTTC. Its translation: CASSGTDRAEGYTF.